Listed below are T cell receptor beta chains from one sample, sequenced in a study of control samples from healthy donors and cancer patients. Only in-frame clones appear in the TCRdb table, and some are missing; sequencing was by immunoSEQ multiplex PCR. The sample lists 150,000 to 160,000 clones, 90% to 95% occurring once. The sequenced material came from blood. All receptors derive from a man in his forties or fifties in good health. The CDR3 runs from the conserved cysteine through the conserved F or W. D genes are given only for firm matches. Where a row states a size, it is once, few, many or the class of an expanded clone; other rows omit it.

abundance	len	v_gene	d_gene	j_gene	CDR3nt	CDR3aa
.	13	TRBV12-3/TRBV12-4	.	TRBJ2-5	TGTGCCAGCAGTTTGGGATCACAAGAGACCCAGTACTTC	CASSLGSQETQYF
.	12	TRBV7-9	.	TRBJ2-1	TGTGCCAGCGGTGGGGCACAGTCCCAGCAGTTCTTC	CASGGAQSQQFF
.	11	TRBV29-1	.	TRBJ1-1	TGCAGCGTTGGCAGAAACACTGAAGCTTTCTTT	CSVGRNTEAFF
.	11	TRBV2	.	TRBJ1-1	TGTGCCGCAGGGGCAGGACCTGAAGCTTTCTTT	CAAGAGPEAFF
.	18	TRBV21-1	.	TRBJ2-3	TGTGCCAGCAGCAAAGAGACCCATGGGCGGGGGGGTACAGATACGCAGTATTTT	CASSKETHGRGGTDTQYF
.	15	TRBV5-6	.	TRBJ1-2	TGTGCCAGCAGCGGGCAAGACAGGACTAACTATGGCTACACCTTC	CASSGQDRTNYGYTF
.	13	TRBV30	.	TRBJ1-5	TGTGCCTGGAGCCAGGGCAGCAATCAGCCCCAGCATTTT	CAWSQGSNQPQHF
.	16	TRBV15	.	TRBJ1-2	TGTGCCACCAGCAGCGATACAGGGTCGGGTAACTATGGCTACACCTTC	CATSSDTGSGNYGYTF
.	12	TRBV28	.	TRBJ2-7	TGTGCCAGCAGCCTTACAGGGTACGAGCAGTACTTC	CASSLTGYEQYF
many	15	TRBV5-1	.	TRBJ1-6	TGCGCCAGCAGCTTGGCCCCGGGTGATAATTCACCCCTCCACTTT	CASSLAPGDNSPLHF
.	13	TRBV2	TRBD1	TRBJ2-7	TGTGCCAGCAGTGAACAGGGGGCCTACGAGCAGTACTTC	CASSEQGAYEQYF
.	16	TRBV5-1	TRBD1	TRBJ1-1	TGCGCCAGCAGCTACCCTATGACAGGGAGGAACACTGAAGCTTTCTTT	CASSYPMTGRNTEAFF
.	16	TRBV24-1	.	TRBJ2-6	TGTGCCACCAGTGATTCCGCAGGGACAGGGGCCAACGTCCTGACTTTC	CATSDSAGTGANVLTF
.	16	TRBV7-9	.	TRBJ1-1	TGTGCCAGCAGCCCGCGAGGTACGACGGGGAACACTGAAGCTTTCTTT	CASSPRGTTGNTEAFF
.	15	TRBV10-3	.	TRBJ1-6	TGTGCCATCAGTGAGTCTAGCTCCTATAATTCACCCCTCCACTTT	CAISESSSYNSPLHF
.	13	TRBV12-3/TRBV12-4	.	TRBJ2-7	TGTGCCAGCAGCGGCGACATCTCCTACGAGCAGTACTTC	CASSGDISYEQYF
.	13	TRBV2	.	TRBJ1-1	TGTGCCAGCAGTGAAGAGCGGAACACTGAAGCTTTCTTT	CASSEERNTEAFF
.	12	TRBV30	.	TRBJ1-1	TGTGCCTGGAGTGGGACAGCAAATGAAGCTTTCTTT	CAWSGTANEAFF
.	15	TRBV7-2	.	TRBJ1-3	TGTGCCAGCAGCTTATCCCCTCTCTCTGGAAACACCATATATTTT	CASSLSPLSGNTIYF
.	12	TRBV6-5	.	TRBJ1-2	TGTGCCAGCAGTTATCCTGGAGGCGGCTACACCTTC	CASSYPGGGYTF
.	13	TRBV7-2	.	TRBJ2-7	TGTGCCAGCAGCTTAACTCGGTCGGGGGAGCAGTACTTC	CASSLTRSGEQYF
.	12	TRBV9	TRBD2	TRBJ2-1	TGTGCCAGCACACAGGACGGGGGGGAGCAGTTCTTC	CASTQDGGEQFF
.	15	TRBV9	TRBD1	TRBJ1-2	TGTGCCAGCAGCGCCTTGGACAGGGGTGACGTAGGCTACACCTTC	CASSALDRGDVGYTF
.	14	TRBV5-1	TRBD1	TRBJ1-1	TGCGCCAGCAGCTGGACAGGGTCGAACACTGAAGCTTTCTTT	CASSWTGSNTEAFF
.	15	TRBV5-1	TRBD1	TRBJ2-2	TGCGCCAGCAGCGTCAACAGGGGACCCACCGGGGAGCTGTTTTTT	CASSVNRGPTGELFF
.	13	TRBV27	TRBD1	TRBJ2-7	TGTGCCAGCCGACAGGGAAGTGCGGACGAGCAGTACTTC	CASRQGSADEQYF
.	14	TRBV3-1/TRBV3-2	TRBD2	TRBJ2-3	TGTGCCAGCCAGAGCGGGGGTAGCACAGATACGCAGTATTTT	CASQSGGSTDTQYF
.	15	TRBV5-4	TRBD1	TRBJ2-7	TGTGCCAGCAGCTTGAGTGGGACAGGGGCCTACGAGCAGTACTTC	CASSLSGTGAYEQYF
.	15	TRBV7-6	TRBD1	TRBJ1-2	TGTGCCAGCAGCCCGGGACAGGGAGTCACCTATGGCTACACCTTC	CASSPGQGVTYGYTF
.	13	TRBV7-9	.	TRBJ1-6	TGTGCCAGCAGCTTATGGGCCGATTCACCCCTCCACTTT	CASSLWADSPLHF
.	14	TRBV5-6	.	TRBJ1-3	TGTGCCAGCAGCTCCCGCGGACAGGGAAACACCATATATTTT	CASSSRGQGNTIYF
.	15	TRBV2	TRBD2	TRBJ2-2	TGTGCCAGCAGTGACCCAGCGGGGGTCACCGGGGAGCTGTTTTTT	CASSDPAGVTGELFF
.	14	TRBV5-1	.	TRBJ2-4	TGCGCCAGCAGCTTGGATCCGGGACTAAACATTCAGTACTTC	CASSLDPGLNIQYF
.	15	TRBV19	.	TRBJ1-3	TGTGCCAGTGCCCGGGACCCAAACTCTGGAAACACCATATATTTT	CASARDPNSGNTIYF
once	14	TRBV5-1	.	TRBJ1-2	TGCGCCAGCAGCCCGTACAGGGCTGACTATGGCTACACCTTC	CASSPYRADYGYTF